The 21 T cell receptor beta chains below come from one sample, sequenced in a study of Graves' ophthalmopathy and Graves' hyperthyroidism. The authors amplified TCR beta CDR3 regions from RNA transcripts. An opening RT-PCR round employed HTBI primers and preceded a second-round multiplex PCR. Each CDR3 protein is one row after TCRdb ran MiXCR on the multiplex PCR reads. Among over a million distinct CDR3 sequences listed, less than 45% were seen once. Sequences were obtained from peripheral blood or thyroid tissue (not recorded which). These receptors all come from an adult man with Graves' hyperthyroidism.

This clonotype was detected only a few times. This rearrangement joins TRBV20-1 to TRBJ1-5; a possible D gene is TRBD1 (6 bases). CDR3 length: 16 amino acids. Trimming shortened V by 0 bases and J by 2 bases, and 14 bases separated the two germline ends. Germline V lookup: CDR1 DFQATT, CDR2 SNEGSKA (reference sequence). In DNA, the CDR3 is TGCAGTGCTAGAGATTTTGAGGGGGGAGGCAATCAGCCCCAGCATTTT. Translation gives CSARDFEGGGNQPQHF.

The V and J genes are TRBV12-3 or TRBV12-4 and TRBJ2-7; 8 nucleotides line up with TRBD1. Trimming took 0 bases from V and 3 from J; bases not matched to a gene: 7. The CDR3 extends over 16 amino acids. CDR3: CASSLAVGQANYEQYF. CDR3 in DNA: TGTGCCAGCAGTTTAGCCGTGGGACAGGCAAACTACGAGCAGTACTTC.

This clonotype was observed at least ten times. The CDR3 bases are TGTGCCAGCAGTGAAGTAGGTAGCGCCTACGAGCAGTACTTC. Translation: CASSEVGSAYEQYF. The chain has TRBV2 and TRBJ2-7; possible D gene TRBD2, 5 bases. CDR3 length equals 14 residues. CDR1 is SNHLY, CDR2 FYNNEI, per germline. Deletions cut 1 base from V and 2 bases from J, with 9 bases between.

This clonotype was seen many times. This CDR3 reads CASSPGTGKWETQYF. CDR3 bases: TGTGCCAGTAGTCCCGGGACAGGGAAGTGGGAGACCCAGTACTTC. This chain joins TRBV19 and TRBJ2-5; 9 bases agree with TRBD1. Losses at the gene ends were 5 bases for V and 5 bases for J; bases not matched to a gene: 9. This CDR3 has 15 amino acids. Germline values: CDR1 LNHDA, CDR2 SQIVND (reference sequence).

This sequence joins TRBV5-6 and TRBJ1-4; 12 positions agree with TRBD1. The CDR3 is made up of 16 amino acids. J was trimmed by 7 bases and V by 4 bases; bases with no gene match: 8. Germline CDR1 SGHDT, CDR2 YYEEEE. The CDR3 nucleotides read TGTGCCAGCAGCAAAGGGACAGGGGGCGCGAGTGAAAAACTGTTTTTT. It encodes CASSKGTGGASEKLFF.

At least ten counts were recorded for this clonotype. The chain uses TRBV20-1 and TRBJ1-5, with a tentative D call TRBD1 (5 bases). Germline V gives CDR1 DFQATT, CDR2 SNEGSKA (reference sequence). Trimming took 2 bases from V and 8 from J, leaving 13 bases between them. This CDR3 has 13 residues. The CDR3 DNA sequence: TGCAGTGCTAGAAAACCAGGGAGGGAGCCCCAGCATTTT. Residues: CSARKPGREPQHF.

This clonotype was recorded many times. This chain connects TRBV20-1 to TRBJ1-2; no definite D call. The CDR3 covers 14 residues. Trimming removed 0 bases at V and 4 bases at J, with 12 bases between. The germline gives CDR1 DFQATT, CDR2 SNEGSKA (reference sequence). The DNA of the CDR3 is TGCAGTGCTAGAGATCACCGGACGATCTATGGCTACACCTTC. Its translation is CSARDHRTIYGYTF.

The DNA of the CDR3 is TGCAGCGTTGATCTGGGACAGGGGGGGCAAGAGACCCAGTACTTC. Translated: CSVDLGQGGQETQYF. This chain uses TRBV29-1 with TRBJ2-5; 11 bases map to TRBD1. Losses at the gene ends were 3 bases for V and 2 bases for J; bases not matched to a gene: 5. CDR1 and CDR2 from the germline V gene are SQVTM and ANQGSEA. The CDR3 loop spans 15 amino acids.

V usage is TRBV28 and J usage is TRBJ1-2; tentative D call: TRBD1 (6 bases). Germline V gives CDR1 MDHEN, CDR2 SYDVKM. V was cut by 4 bases and J by 7 bases, with 25 bases left in between. The CDR3 sequence is 17 residues long. CDR3 in amino acids: CASSYRDIHYVLLGYTF. The CDR3, as DNA: TGTGCCAGCAGTTACAGGGATATACATTATGTTCTTCTTGGCTACACCTTC.

This clonotype was counted at least ten times. This chain links TRBV14 with TRBJ1-5; D might be TRBD1 (5 bases). V shed 4 bases and J shed 0 bases, with 19 bases lying between them. The CDR3 extends over 18 amino acids. CDR1 and CDR2 (germline): SGHDN, FVKESK. CDR3: CASSLQAGTIRSNQPQHF. Written as DNA, the CDR3 is TGTGCCAGCAGCCTCCAGGCAGGGACCATCCGTAGCAATCAGCCCCAGCATTTT.

V and J are TRBV25-1 and TRBJ2-5, with 9 bases that match TRBD1. The CDR3 length is 17 residues. After removal of 6 bases from V and 2 bases from J, the junction contained 13 bases not matched to a gene. Germline assignment: CDR1 MGHDK and CDR2 SYGVNS. CDR3 in amino acids: CASSQIEGQGGQETQYF. The CDR3, as DNA: TGTGCCAGCAGCCAAATTGAGGGACAGGGAGGGCAAGAGACCCAGTACTTC.

This clonotype appeared a few times. The J gene is TRBJ2-2, the V gene TRBV7-3; TRBD2 agrees at 8 bases. Germline V gives CDR1 SGHTA, CDR2 FQGTGA. After removal of 5 bases from V and 0 bases from J, the junction contained 8 bases not matched to a gene. The CDR3 is made up of 17 amino acids. The CDR3 DNA reads TGTGCCAGCAGCGCACGTTGGGGACTAGCGAACACCGGGGAGCTGTTTTTT. Amino acids: CASSARWGLANTGELFF.

This clonotype was seen more than once but under ten times. The gene calls are TRBV19 and TRBJ1-5; 9 nucleotides line up with TRBD1. After removal of 7 bases from V and 2 bases from J, the junction contained 9 bases not matched to a gene. CDR1 is LNHDA and CDR2 is SQIVND in the germline V gene (reference sequence). The CDR3 loop spans 16 amino acids. Here the CDR3 reads CASTSITGGGNQPQHF. Here the CDR3 DNA reads TGTGCCAGTACCTCAATAACAGGGGGCGGCAATCAGCCCCAGCATTTT.

In its sample, this clonotype was seen many times. The chain has TRBV30 and TRBJ1-6; D remains ambiguous. V lost 0 bases and J lost 9, with 12 bases in between. CDR1 and CDR2 (germline): GTSNPN, SVGIG (reference sequence). The CDR3 runs 14 residues. The CDR3 nucleotides read TGTGCCTGGAGTGTACCCCTTACTACTTCACCCCTCCACTTT. It yields the protein CAWSVPLTTSPLHF. The variable domain in full, completed from reference TRBV30 and TRBJ1-6, reads SQTIHQWPATLVQPVGSPLSLECTVEGTSNPNLYWYRQAAGRGLQLLFYSVGIGQISSEVPQNLSASRPQDRQFILSSKKLLLSDSGFYLCAWSVPLTTSPLHFGNGTRLTVT.

The V gene is TRBV7-9, the J gene TRBJ1-2; maybe TRBD1 (5 bases). The CDR3 is 12 amino acids. Germline CDR1 is SEHNR and CDR2 is FQNEAQ (reference sequence). The V end was cut by 5 bases, the J end by 6 bases, with 10 bases between. The CDR3 region has the DNA TGTGCCAGCAGCGAAGGGGATGATGGCTACACCTTC. It is translated as CASSEGDDGYTF.

This clonotype was observed a few times. The chain couples TRBV10-3 to TRBJ2-5, with D perhaps matching TRBD1 or TRBD2 (6 bases each). This CDR3 has 14 amino acids. The germline gives CDR1 ENHRY, CDR2 SYGVKD. V lost 3 bases to trimming and J lost 9 bases, with 17 bases between them. The CDR3 spells CAISEGGKGQPQYF. Here the CDR3 DNA reads TGTGCCATCAGTGAAGGGGGGAAGGGTCAGCCCCAGTACTTC.

Notes on this clonotype: This may be a read error: a much more frequent sequence differs by one nucleotide. The CDR3 end shows no conserved phenylalanine or tryptophan, and so a read error is likely. The chain employs TRBV11-2 and TRBJ1-1, with unresolved D. CDR1 and CDR2 from the germline V gene are SGHAT and FQNNGV. V gave up 3 bases and J gave up 1 base, with 12 bases separating them. There are 15 residues in the CDR3. CDR3 nucleotides: TGTGCCAGCAGCTTGGAGTGGGCGGCGAACACTGAAGCTTTCCTT. Translated, it gives CASSLEWAANTEAFL.

The chain links TRBV7-2 to TRBJ2-7; D remains ambiguous. The CDR3 consists of 15 residues. Trimming removed 8 bases from V and 1 base from J, with 18 bases in between. Germline V gene sequence: CDR1 SGHTA, CDR2 FQGNSA. As DNA, the CDR3 is TGTGCCAGCTCACCCGAGTCAGTAAGGTCCTACGAGCAGTACTTC. Its protein product is CASSPESVRSYEQYF.

The chain is built from TRBV29-1 and TRBJ1-2, with D unclear. Trimming pared 3 bases from V and 3 bases from J, leaving 8 bases between. CDR3 length equals 12 residues. The germline V gene encodes CDR1 SQVTM and CDR2 ANQGSEA. The chain's CDR3 is CSVDPQDYGYTF. The CDR3 DNA sequence: TGCAGCGTTGACCCCCAGGACTATGGCTACACCTTC.

CDR3 sequence: CSVELGQGPEAFF. As DNA, the CDR3 is TGCAGCGTTGAATTGGGACAGGGCCCTGAAGCTTTCTTT. The genes are TRBV29-1 and TRBJ1-1; TRBD1 aligns across 9 bases. CDR3 size: 13 residues. Germline V gives CDR1 SQVTM, CDR2 ANQGSEA. Germline trimming cut 2 bases from V and 6 bases from J; bases unmatched to any gene: 4.

This clonotype was seen more than once but under ten times. The V call is TRBV10-3, the J call TRBJ2-7; TRBD1 matches at 7 bases. Germline CDR1 and CDR2: ENHRY and SYGVKD. Trimming removed 3 bases from V and 6 bases from J; junction bases left unmatched: 11. The CDR3 runs to 15 residues. CDR3 sequence: CAISEVGTVGFEQYF. The CDR3 region has the DNA TGTGCCATCAGTGAAGTAGGGACAGTGGGATTCGAGCAGTACTTC.